This section outlines one TCR beta chain sequence together with its context. TCRdb keeps only in-frame clones here, not all; method: immunoSEQ multiplex PCR. The top ten clones hold more than 40% of a sample with approximately 20,000 clones, roughly 84% of them seen once. The sample belongs to a study of blood T cell repertoires in COVID-19. Germline CDR1 SGHRS, CDR2 YFSETQ. The CDR3 sequence is 15 residues long. V was pared by 2 bases and J by 2 bases, with 11 bases between. Sequencing was performed on peripheral blood. The chain couples TRBV5-1 to TRBJ1-3; the D gene is possibly TRBD1 (6 bases). The receptor was derived from a man aged 70-80 years with acute or convalescent COVID-19. CDR3 region: CASSFLGGAGNTIYF. The DNA of the CDR3 is TGCGCCAGCAGCTTCCTAGGGGGGGCTGGAAACACCATATATTTT.